One and the same sample provided the 11 T cell receptor beta chains below, sequenced in a study of T cells in Graves' hyperthyroidism and ophthalmopathy. What was amplified from RNA transcripts were TCR beta CDR3 regions. Carried out on the TCR CDR3, a first-round RT-PCR used the HTBI primer set. MiXCR, applied by TCRdb to the multiplex PCR reads, yields one record per CDR3 protein. The data hold about 350,000 distinct CDR3 sequences, with 11% to 15% observed a single time. The sequencing sample was made of blood. The receptor set was obtained from a woman in her 30s with Graves' hyperthyroidism.

There are a few counts of this clonotype. This chain links TRBV11-1 with TRBJ2-3; D possibly corresponds to TRBD2 (6 bases). CDR3 length: 17 residues. The V gene lost 7 bases and the J gene lost 2 bases, with 22 bases spanning the gap. Germline CDR1 and CDR2: SGHAT and FQDESV (reference sequence). CDR3: CASTILGRPYNTDTQYF. CDR3 nucleotides: TGTGCCAGCACCATCCTGGGGAGGCCCTATAACACAGATACGCAGTATTTT.

Ten or more counts support this clonotype. This chain links TRBV7-2 with TRBJ2-1, with D perhaps matching TRBD1 (7 bases). The germline V gene encodes CDR1 SGHTA and CDR2 FQGNSA. V was shortened by 3 bases and J by 7 bases, with 19 bases between the two germline ends. CDR3 length: 16 residues. CDR3 residues: CASSLEGAPLINEQFF. In DNA form, the CDR3 reads TGTGCCAGCAGCTTGGAGGGGGCCCCTTTAATTAATGAGCAGTTCTTC. The complete variable domain, with remaining parts taken from reference TRBV7-2 and TRBJ2-1, reads GAGVSQSPSNKVTEKGKDVELRCDPISGHTALYWYRQSLGQGLEFLIYFQGNSAPDKSGLPSDRFSAERTGGSVSTLTIQRTQQEDSAVYLCASSLEGAPLINEQFFGPGTRLTVL.

This clonotype was seen at least ten times. V usage is TRBV28 and J usage is TRBJ2-4, with 11 bases lining up with TRBD2. The germline gives CDR1 MDHEN, CDR2 SYDVKM. The CDR3 totals 15 residues. The V segment lost 3 bases and the J segment 5 bases; nucleotides outside the gene matches: 3. DNA for the CDR3: TGTGCCAGCAGTTTTCCGGGACTAGCGGAAAACATTCAGTACTTC. As protein: CASSFPGLAENIQYF.

This clonotype was recorded at least ten times. This rearrangement joins TRBV10-3 to TRBJ1-1; 7 nucleotides agree with TRBD1. The CDR3 loop spans 14 amino acids. Germline V lookup: CDR1 ENHRY, CDR2 SYGVKD. After removal of 6 bases from V and 5 bases from J, the junction contained 9 bases not matched to a gene. CDR3 DNA: TGTGCCATCAGCGAAATTACAGGGGAAACTGAAGCTTTCTTT. Its translation: CAISEITGETEAFF.

This clonotype was picked up many times. This sequence joins TRBV2 and TRBJ2-7, with 10 bases identical to TRBD2. This CDR3 is 16 amino acids long. V lost 7 bases to trimming and J lost 3 bases; unmatched junction nucleotides: 12. CDR1 and CDR2 (germline): SNHLY, FYNNEI. DNA for the CDR3: TGTGCCAGCAAGGAACGGAGGACTAGCGGTTACTACGAGCAGTACTTC. Translating it yields CASKERRTSGYYEQYF. The variable domain in full, completed from reference TRBV2 and TRBJ2-7, reads EPEVTQTPSHQVTQMGQEVILRCVPISNHLYFYWYRQILGQKVEFLVSFYNNEISEKSEIFDDQFSVERPDGSNFTLKIRSTKLEDSAMYFCASKERRTSGYYEQYFGPGTRLTVT.

This clonotype occurred a few times. The rearrangement uses TRBV7-9 and TRBJ2-1; the match to TRBD2 covers 11 bases. Losses at the gene ends were 4 bases for V and 8 bases for J; bases not matched to a gene: 10. The CDR3 consists of 16 residues. Germline values: CDR1 SEHNR, CDR2 FQNEAQ (reference sequence). The CDR3 reads CASSSEDSGRADEQFF. The CDR3 region has the DNA TGTGCCAGCAGCTCCGAAGATAGCGGGAGGGCCGATGAGCAGTTCTTC.

This clonotype appeared many times. The chain employs TRBV28 and TRBJ2-7; 7 bases agree with TRBD1. The length of the CDR3 is 21 residues. V was pared by 5 bases and J by 5 bases, with 30 bases of the junction left unmatched. The germline CDR1 and CDR2 sequences are MDHEN and SYDVKM. The CDR3 loop reads CASSPPMVSAGAGGILNEQYF. The CDR3 bases are TGTGCCAGCAGTCCACCCATGGTTTCCGCCGGGGCAGGGGGTATTCTCAACGAGCAGTACTTC.

The J gene is TRBJ2-3, the V gene TRBV20-1, with 8 bases aligning to TRBD2. The CDR3 extends over 16 amino acids. Germline lookup yields CDR1 DFQATT and CDR2 SNEGSKA (reference sequence). V shed 0 bases and J 3 bases; nucleotides not matched to a gene: 8. The CDR3 region has the DNA TGCAGTGCTAGAGATCGGGTGACTAGCGCAACAGATACGCAGTATTTT. This sequence encodes CSARDRVTSATDTQYF.

This clonotype occurred a few times. V is TRBV13 and J is TRBJ1-3; D is unresolved. Germline V gene data show CDR1 as PRHDT and CDR2 as FYEKMQ (reference sequence). CDR3 length: 17 amino acids. Trimming removed 1 base at V and 1 base at J, with 14 bases between. The chain's CDR3 is CASSLEGFSASGNTIYF. As DNA, the CDR3 is TGTGCCAGCAGCTTAGAGGGATTCAGCGCATCTGGAAACACCATATATTTT.

This rearrangement joins TRBV9 to TRBJ2-2, with 7 nucleotides matching TRBD2. The CDR3 sequence is 17 residues long. Per the germline V gene, CDR1 is SGDLS and CDR2 is YYNGEE. With 0 bases clipped from V and 4 bases from J, the junction kept 9 bases outside the gene matches. The CDR3 loop is CASSVARGGPGTGELFF. DNA of the CDR3: TGTGCCAGCAGCGTAGCTAGGGGAGGGCCCGGCACCGGGGAGCTGTTTTTT.

This clonotype has ten or more counts. This rearrangement joins TRBV6-6 to TRBJ2-3; TRBD2 matches 12 bases. Germline V gene data show CDR1 as MNHNY and CDR2 as SVGAGI (reference sequence). The CDR3 runs to 21 residues. V was clipped by 0 bases and J by 1 base; unmatched bases: 14. CDR3 region: CASSYSGLAGGRPLGTDTQYF. The DNA for the CDR3 is TGTGCCAGCAGTTACTCAGGGCTAGCGGGAGGGCGTCCCCTCGGCACAGATACGCAGTATTTT.